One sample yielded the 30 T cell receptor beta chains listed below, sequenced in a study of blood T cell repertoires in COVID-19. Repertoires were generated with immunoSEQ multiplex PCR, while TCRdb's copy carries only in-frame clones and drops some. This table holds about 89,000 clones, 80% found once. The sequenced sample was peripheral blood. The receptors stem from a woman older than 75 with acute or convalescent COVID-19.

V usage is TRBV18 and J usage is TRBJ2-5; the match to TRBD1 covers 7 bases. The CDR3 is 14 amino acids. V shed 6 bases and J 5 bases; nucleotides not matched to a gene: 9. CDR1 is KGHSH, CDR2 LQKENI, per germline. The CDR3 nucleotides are TGTGCCAGCTCTAACAAGGACAGGTCCGAGACCCAGTACTTC. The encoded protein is CASSNKDRSETQYF.

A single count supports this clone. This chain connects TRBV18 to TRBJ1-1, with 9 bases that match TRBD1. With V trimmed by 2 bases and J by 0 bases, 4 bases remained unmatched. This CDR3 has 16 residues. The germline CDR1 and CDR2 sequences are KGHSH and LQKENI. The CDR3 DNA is TGTGCCAGCTCACCATGGACAGGGGCGATGAACACTGAAGCTTTCTTT. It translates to CASSPWTGAMNTEAFF.

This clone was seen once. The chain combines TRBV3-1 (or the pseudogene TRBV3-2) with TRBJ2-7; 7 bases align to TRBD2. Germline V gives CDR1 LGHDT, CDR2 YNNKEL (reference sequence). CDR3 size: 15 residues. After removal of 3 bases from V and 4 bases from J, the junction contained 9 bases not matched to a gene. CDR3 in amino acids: CASSQETLAAYEQYF. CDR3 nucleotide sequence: TGTGCCAGCAGCCAGGAGACCCTAGCGGCGTACGAGCAGTACTTC.

In DNA form, the CDR3 reads TGTGCCAGCAGCTTGGATCTAGCGGGGGGGCTAGAGACCCAGTACTTC. This encodes CASSLDLAGGLETQYF. V gene TRBV5-4 combines with J gene TRBJ2-5; 12 positions agree with TRBD2. This CDR3 region has 16 residues. Germline assignment: CDR1 SGHNT and CDR2 YYREEE (reference sequence). The junction had 4 bases not matched to a gene; V was cut back by 0 bases and J by 4 bases.

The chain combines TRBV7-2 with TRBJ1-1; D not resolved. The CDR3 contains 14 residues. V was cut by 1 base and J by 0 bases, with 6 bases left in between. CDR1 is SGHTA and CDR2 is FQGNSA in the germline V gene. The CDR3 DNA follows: TGTGCCAGCAGCTTAGGGCGGTTGAACACTGAAGCTTTCTTT. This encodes CASSLGRLNTEAFF.

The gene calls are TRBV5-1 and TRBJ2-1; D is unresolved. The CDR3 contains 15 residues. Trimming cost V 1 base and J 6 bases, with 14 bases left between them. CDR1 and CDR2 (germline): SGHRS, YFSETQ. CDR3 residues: CASSLIFAPGNEQFF. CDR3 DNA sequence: TGCGCCAGCAGCTTGATCTTTGCACCCGGCAATGAGCAGTTCTTC.

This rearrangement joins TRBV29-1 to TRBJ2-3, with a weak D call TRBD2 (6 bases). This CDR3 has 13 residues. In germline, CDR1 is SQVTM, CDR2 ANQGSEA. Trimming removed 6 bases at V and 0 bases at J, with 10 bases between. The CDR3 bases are TGCAGCGTGGAGGGGTCTAGCACAGATACGCAGTATTTT. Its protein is CSVEGSSTDTQYF.

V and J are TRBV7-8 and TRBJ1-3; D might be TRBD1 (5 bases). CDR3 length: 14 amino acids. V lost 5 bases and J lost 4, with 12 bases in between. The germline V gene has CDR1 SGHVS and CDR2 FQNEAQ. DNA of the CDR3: TGTGCCAGCAGCCGGTCAGGGTACGGAAACACCATATATTTT. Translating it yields CASSRSGYGNTIYF.

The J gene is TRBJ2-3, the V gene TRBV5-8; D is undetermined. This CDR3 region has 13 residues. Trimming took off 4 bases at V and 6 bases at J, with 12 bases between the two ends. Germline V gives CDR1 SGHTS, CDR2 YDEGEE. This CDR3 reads CASSNRISDTQYF. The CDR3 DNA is TGTGCCAGCAGCAACCGCATCAGTGATACGCAGTATTTT.

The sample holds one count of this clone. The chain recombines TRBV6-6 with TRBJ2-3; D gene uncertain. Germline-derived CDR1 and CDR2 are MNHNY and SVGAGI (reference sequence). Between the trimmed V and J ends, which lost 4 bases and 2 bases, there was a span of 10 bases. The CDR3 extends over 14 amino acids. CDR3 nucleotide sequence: TGTGCCAGCAGTTTAGCCATACTCACAGATACGCAGTATTTT. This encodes CASSLAILTDTQYF.

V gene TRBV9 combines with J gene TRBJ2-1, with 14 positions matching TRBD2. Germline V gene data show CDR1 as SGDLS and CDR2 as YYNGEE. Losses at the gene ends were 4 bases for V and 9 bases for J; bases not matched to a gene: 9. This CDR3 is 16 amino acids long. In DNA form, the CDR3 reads TGTGCCAGCAGCCCCAGACTAGCGGGGGGGCGCGGTGAGCAGTTCTTC. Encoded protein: CASSPRLAGGRGEQFF. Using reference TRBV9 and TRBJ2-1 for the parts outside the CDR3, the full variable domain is DSGVTQTPKHLITATGQRVTLRCSPRSGDLSVYWYQQSLDQGLQFLIQYYNGEERAKGNILERFSAQQFPDLHSELNLSSLELGDSALYFCASSPRLAGGRGEQFFGPGTRLTVL.

DNA for the CDR3: TGTGCCAGCAGTGCAACAGGTAGCTCCTACGAGCAGTACTTC. It codes for CASSATGSSYEQYF. V gene TRBV2 combines with J gene TRBJ2-7; D is possibly TRBD1 (5 bases). Deletions cut 4 bases from V and 0 bases from J, with 10 bases between. The germline CDR1 and CDR2 sequences are SNHLY and FYNNEI. This CDR3 has 14 residues.

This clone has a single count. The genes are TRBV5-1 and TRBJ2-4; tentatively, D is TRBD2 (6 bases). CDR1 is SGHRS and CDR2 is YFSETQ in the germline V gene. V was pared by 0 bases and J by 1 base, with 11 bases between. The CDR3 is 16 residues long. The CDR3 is CASSLVGGPAKNIQYF. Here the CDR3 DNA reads TGCGCCAGCAGCTTGGTCGGGGGTCCTGCCAAAAACATTCAGTACTTC.

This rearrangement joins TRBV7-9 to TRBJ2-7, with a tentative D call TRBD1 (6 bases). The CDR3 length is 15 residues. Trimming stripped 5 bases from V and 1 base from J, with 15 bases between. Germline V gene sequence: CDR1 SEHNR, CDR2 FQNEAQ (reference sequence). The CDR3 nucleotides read TGTGCCAGCAGCCAATATTCAGGGGAGTCCTACGAGCAGTACTTC. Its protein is CASSQYSGESYEQYF.

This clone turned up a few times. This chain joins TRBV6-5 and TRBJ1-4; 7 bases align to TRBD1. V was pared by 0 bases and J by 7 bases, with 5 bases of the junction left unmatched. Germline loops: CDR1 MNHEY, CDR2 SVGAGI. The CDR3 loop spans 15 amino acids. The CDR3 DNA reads TGTGCCAGCAGTTACTCGACAGGGTTCGGTGAAAAACTGTTTTTT. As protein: CASSYSTGFGEKLFF.

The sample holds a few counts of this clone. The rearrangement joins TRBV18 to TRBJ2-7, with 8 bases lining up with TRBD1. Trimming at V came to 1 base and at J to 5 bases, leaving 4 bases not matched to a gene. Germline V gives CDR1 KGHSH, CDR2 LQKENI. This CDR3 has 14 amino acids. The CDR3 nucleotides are TGTGCCAGCTCACCACATCCAGGGGGCAACGAGCAGTACTTC. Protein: CASSPHPGGNEQYF.

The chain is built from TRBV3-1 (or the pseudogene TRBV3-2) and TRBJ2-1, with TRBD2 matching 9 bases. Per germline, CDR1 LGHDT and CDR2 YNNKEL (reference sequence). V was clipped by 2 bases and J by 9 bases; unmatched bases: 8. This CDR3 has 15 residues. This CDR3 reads CASSQRREGPGEQFF. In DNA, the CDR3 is TGTGCCAGCAGCCAAAGGCGGGAGGGCCCGGGTGAGCAGTTCTTC.

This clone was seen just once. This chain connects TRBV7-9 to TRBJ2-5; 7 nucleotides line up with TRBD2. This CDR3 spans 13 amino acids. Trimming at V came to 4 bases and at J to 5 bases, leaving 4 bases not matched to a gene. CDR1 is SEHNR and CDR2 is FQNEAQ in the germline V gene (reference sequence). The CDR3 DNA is TGTGCCAGCAGCTATAGGGAGGGGGAGACCCAGTACTTC. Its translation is CASSYREGETQYF.

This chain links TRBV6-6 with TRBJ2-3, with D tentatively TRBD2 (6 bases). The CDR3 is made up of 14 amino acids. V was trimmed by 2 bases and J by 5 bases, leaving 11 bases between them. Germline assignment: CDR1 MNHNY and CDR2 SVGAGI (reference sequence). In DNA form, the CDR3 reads TGTGCCAGCAGTTACGGGGACTTGCGAGATACGCAGTATTTT. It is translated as CASSYGDLRDTQYF.

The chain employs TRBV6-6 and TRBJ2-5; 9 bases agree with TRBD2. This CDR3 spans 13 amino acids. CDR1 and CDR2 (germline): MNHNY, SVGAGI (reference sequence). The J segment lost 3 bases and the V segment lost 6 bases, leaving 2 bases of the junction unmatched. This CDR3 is CASRPSGEETQYF. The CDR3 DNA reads TGTGCCAGCAGACCTAGCGGGGAAGAGACCCAGTACTTC.

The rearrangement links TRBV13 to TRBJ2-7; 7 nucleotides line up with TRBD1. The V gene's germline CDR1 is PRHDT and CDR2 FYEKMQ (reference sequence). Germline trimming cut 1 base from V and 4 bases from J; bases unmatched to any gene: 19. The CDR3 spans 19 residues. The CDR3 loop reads CASSLEPCSLRDRIYEQYF. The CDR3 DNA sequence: TGTGCCAGCAGCTTAGAGCCCTGTAGCCTAAGGGACAGAATTTACGAGCAGTACTTC.

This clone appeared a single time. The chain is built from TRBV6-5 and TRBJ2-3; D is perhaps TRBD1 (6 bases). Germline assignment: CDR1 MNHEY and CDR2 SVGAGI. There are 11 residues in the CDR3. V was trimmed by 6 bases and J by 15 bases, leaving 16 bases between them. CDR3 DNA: TGTGCCAGCAGCCTCCGGGACATATCCTATTTT. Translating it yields CASSLRDISYF.

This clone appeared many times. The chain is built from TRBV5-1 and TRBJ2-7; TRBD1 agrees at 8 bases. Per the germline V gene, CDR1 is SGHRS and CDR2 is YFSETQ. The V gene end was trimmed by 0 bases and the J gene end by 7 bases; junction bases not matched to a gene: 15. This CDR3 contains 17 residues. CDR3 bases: TGCGCCAGCAGCTTGGAAAGCCCCGGGACAGGCCTTGTTGAGCAGTACTTC. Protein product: CASSLESPGTGLVEQYF.

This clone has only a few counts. Here the CDR3 reads CASARENTEAFF. CDR3 DNA sequence: TGTGCCAGCGCCCGGGAAAACACTGAAGCTTTCTTT. J is TRBJ1-1 and V is TRBV2; no clear D gene. Per germline, CDR1 SNHLY and CDR2 FYNNEI. Trimming took off 8 bases at V and 2 bases at J, with 9 bases between the two ends. The CDR3 has 12 residues.

Written as DNA, the CDR3 is TGTGCCAGCAGCGGACAGGGGCAGGGAGATGGCTACACCTTC. This sequence encodes CASSGQGQGDGYTF. The rearrangement uses TRBV7-8 and TRBJ1-2; 9 positions agree with TRBD1. The CDR3 runs 14 residues. Germline V gene sequence: CDR1 SGHVS, CDR2 FQNEAQ. V lost 5 bases and J lost 6; bases outside the gene matches: 7.

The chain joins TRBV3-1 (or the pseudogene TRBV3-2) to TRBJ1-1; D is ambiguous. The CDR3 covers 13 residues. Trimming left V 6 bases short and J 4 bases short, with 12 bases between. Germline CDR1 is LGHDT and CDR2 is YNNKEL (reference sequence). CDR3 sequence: CASSRRGGTEAFF. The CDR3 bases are TGTGCCAGCAGTCGGAGAGGAGGCACTGAAGCTTTCTTT.

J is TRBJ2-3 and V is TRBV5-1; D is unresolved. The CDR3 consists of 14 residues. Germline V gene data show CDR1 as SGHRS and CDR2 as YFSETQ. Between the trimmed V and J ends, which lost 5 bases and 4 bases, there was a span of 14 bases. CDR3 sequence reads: CASREFTNSDTQYF. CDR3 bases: TGCGCCAGCAGAGAATTCACTAATTCAGATACGCAGTATTTT. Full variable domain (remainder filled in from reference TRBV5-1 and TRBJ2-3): KAGVTQTPRYLIKTRGQQVTLSCSPISGHRSVSWYQQTPGQGLQFLFEYFSETQRNKGNFPGRFSGRQFSNSRSEMNVSTLELGDSALYLCASREFTNSDTQYFGPGTRLTVL.

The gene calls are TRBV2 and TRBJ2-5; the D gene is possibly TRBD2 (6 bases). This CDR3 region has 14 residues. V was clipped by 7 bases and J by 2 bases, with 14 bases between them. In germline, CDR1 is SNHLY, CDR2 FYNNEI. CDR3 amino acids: CASTPGAGQETQYF. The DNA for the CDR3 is TGTGCCAGCACCCCGGGAGCTGGGCAAGAGACCCAGTACTTC.

CDR3 coding DNA: TGTGCCAGCAGTGAGAGGGCCTACTATGGCTACACCTTC. Protein: CASSERAYYGYTF. The rearrangement uses TRBV6-1 and TRBJ1-2, with no clear D. The CDR3 loop spans 13 amino acids. In germline, CDR1 is MNHNS, CDR2 SASEGT. Trimming took 3 bases from V and 3 from J, leaving 8 bases between them.

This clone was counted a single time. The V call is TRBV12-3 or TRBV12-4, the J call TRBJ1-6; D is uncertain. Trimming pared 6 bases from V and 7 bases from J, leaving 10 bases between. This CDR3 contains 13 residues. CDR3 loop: CASRRGWNSPLHF. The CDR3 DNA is TGTGCCAGCAGGCGGGGTTGGAATTCACCCCTCCACTTT.